This TCR beta chain was profiled in a study of cytomegalovirus exposure and HLA in healthy donors. A multiplex PCR was run with 60 Vbeta primers and 13 Jbeta primers. The assay was immunoSEQ multiplex PCR, and TCRdb's table has in-frame clones only and misses some. The sample holds roughly 190,000 clones, around 83% seen once. Germline V lookup: CDR1 SGHDT, CDR2 YYEEEE. This CDR3 region has 15 residues. Unmatched junction bases numbered 7, after V lost 1 base and J lost 8 bases. The specimen sequenced was PBMCs. This clonotype originated in a woman between 50 and 59 years old in good health and CMV-seropositive. This sequence joins TRBV5-6 and TRBJ1-2, with 11 nucleotides matching TRBD1. Here the CDR3 reads CASSLRDRGVYGYTF. The CDR3 DNA follows: TGTGCCAGCAGCTTGCGGGACAGGGGGGTGTACGGCTACACCTTC.